These T cell receptor beta chains were read from a single sample in a study of PD-L1 blockade in urothelial cancer. Repertoires were generated with immunoSEQ multiplex PCR, while TCRdb's copy carries only in-frame clones and drops some. Of tens of thousands of clones listed, about 85% are singletons. The sample in question was PBMCs, obtained around atezolizumab (anti-PD-L1) treatment. These receptors all come from a man aged 55-75 years with urothelial cancer. Each CDR3 is given with its conserved first and last residue. Clone size is stated in some rows and not others, as once, few, many or a class when expanded.

V gene | clone size | CDR3 length | CDR3 protein
TRBV13 | . | 13 | CASSLRDYNEQFF
TRBV7-2 | . | 13 | CASSMGARREQYF
TRBV7-2 | . | 16 | CASSPGGAHITDTQYF
TRBV7-3 | . | 15 | CASSLRGPADTEAFF
TRBV7-9 | . | 12 | CASSLVDSEAFF
TRBV30 | . | 14 | CACPMDRRDTEAFF
TRBV6-4 | . | 10 | CASRSYEQYF
TRBV11-2 | . | 12 | CASSRSGYEQYF
TRBV5-1 | . | 14 | CASSIIRRSLKAFF
TRBV6-5 | . | 15 | CASKDRQGQFGEQYF
TRBV6-5 | . | 15 | CASSGPGQGSPEQYF
TRBV7-2 | . | 14 | CASSFESSGNTIYF
TRBV2 | . | 13 | CASPGGGNQPQHF
TRBV6-1 | . | 14 | CATERAPSTDTQYF
TRBV5-1 | . | 15 | CASSLYRDRAYEQYF
TRBV5-1 | once | 16 | CASSLSQRGYQETQYF
TRBV9 | . | 16 | CASSVEDRGHRYGYTF
TRBV5-6 | once | 16 | CASSHIGGAGLSEQYF
TRBV2 | . | 17 | CASSELSGLAGENEQFF
TRBV18 | . | 14 | CASSLEGGNSPLHF
TRBV28 | . | 14 | CASSSRGLSNIQYF
TRBV7-9 | . | 14 | CAREAGESTGELFF
TRBV4-3 | . | 14 | CASSLSGNTGELFF
TRBV11-2 | . | 15 | CASSLDGTAEETQYF
TRBV7-9 | . | 17 | CASSLAYPSGREDTQYF
TRBV30 | . | 15 | CAWRTGFGWGTEAFF
TRBV25-1 | . | 15 | CASSATDFSYNEQFF
TRBV30 | . | 14 | CAWSTGGEVSEAFF
TRBV7-9 | . | 15 | CASSLSAGYTDTQYF
TRBV30 | medium-sized | 11 | CAWSSQIEAFF
TRBV4-2 | . | 15 | CASSQVPGTNYGYTF
TRBV5-5 | once | 14 | CASSLVGPGTEAFF
TRBV9 | . | 14 | CASSRDRGDTEAFF
TRBV27 | . | 13 | CASRRGSNQPQHF
TRBV7-9 | . | 13 | CASKVDTQGSYTF
TRBV5-1 | . | 14 | CASSLAGVPNEQFF
TRBV30 | . | 15 | CAWSVLQASYNEQFF
TRBV27 | . | 15 | CASSLETGGGYGYTF
TRBV5-4 | once | 15 | CASSLGGAGTGELFF
TRBV5-1 | . | 14 | CASSIQGGGEKLFF
TRBV10-3 | . | 11 | CAIREVYEQYF
TRBV6-1 | . | 15 | CASSPWGGSGNTIYF
TRBV27 | . | 15 | CASSLGTVMNTEAFF
TRBV6-5 | once | 14 | CASNPWRWTGELFF
TRBV30 | . | 14 | CAWSRGRTNQPQHF
TRBV7-3 | . | 14 | CASSSSMFADTQYF
TRBV10-1 | . | 13 | CASEAGVPYEQYF
TRBV19 | . | 16 | CASSISALAVYNEQFF